This T cell receptor (beta chain) was profiled in a study of response to subunit inactivated influenza vaccine. Study-level findings and limits: It was the authors' suggestion that each seasonal influenza vaccination recruits few new T cells.

The junction had 5 bases not matched to a gene; V was cut back by 3 bases and J by 1 base. The CDR3 covers 15 residues. Germline CDR1 and CDR2: SNHLY and FYNNEI. This clonotype was observed at least ten times. Its specificity is unknown. Via MiXCR, TCRdb re-called the RT-PCR reads, giving one row per CDR3 protein. The table has approximately 530,000 distinct CDR3 sequences, approximately 7.8% seen once; the top ten hold under 15%. The rearrangement joins TRBV2 to TRBJ2-7; TRBD2 aligns across 8 bases. The specimen comprised PBMCs from blood, sampled less than 30 months after vaccination. The TCR originated in a man aged 45 to 75 who received an inactivated influenza vaccine. In DNA, the CDR3 is TGTGCCAGCAGTGAGTCGGTAGCGGGGTCCTACGAGCAGTACTTC. Translating it yields CASSESVAGSYEQYF.